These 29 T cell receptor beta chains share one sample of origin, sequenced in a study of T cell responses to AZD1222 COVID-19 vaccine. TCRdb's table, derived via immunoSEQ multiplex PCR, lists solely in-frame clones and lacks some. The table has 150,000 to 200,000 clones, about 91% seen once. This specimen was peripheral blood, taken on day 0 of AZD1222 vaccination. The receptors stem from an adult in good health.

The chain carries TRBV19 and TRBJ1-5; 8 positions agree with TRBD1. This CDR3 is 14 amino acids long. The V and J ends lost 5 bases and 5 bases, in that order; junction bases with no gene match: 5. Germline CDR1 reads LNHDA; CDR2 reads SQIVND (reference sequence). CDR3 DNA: TGTGCCAGTAGTTTACAGGGGGGGGATCAGCCCCAGCATTTT. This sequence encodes CASSLQGGDQPQHF.

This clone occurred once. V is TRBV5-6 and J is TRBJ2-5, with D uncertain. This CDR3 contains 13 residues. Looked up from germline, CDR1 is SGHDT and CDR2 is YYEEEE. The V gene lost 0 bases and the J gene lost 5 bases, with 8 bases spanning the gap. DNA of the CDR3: TGTGCCAGCAGCTTGGGGGATGGGGAGACCCAGTACTTC. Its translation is CASSLGDGETQYF.

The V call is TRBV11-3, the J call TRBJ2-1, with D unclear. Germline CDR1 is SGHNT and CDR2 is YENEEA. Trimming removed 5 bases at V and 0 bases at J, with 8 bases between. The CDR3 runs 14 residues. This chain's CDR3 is CASSPHSSYNEQFF. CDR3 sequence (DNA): TGTGCCAGCAGCCCTCATAGCTCCTACAATGAGCAGTTCTTC. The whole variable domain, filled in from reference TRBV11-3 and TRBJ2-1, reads EAGVVQSPRYKIIEKKQPVAFWCNPISGHNTLYWYLQNLGQGPELLIRYENEEAVDDSQLPKDRFSAERLKGVDSTLKIQPAELGDSAVYLCASSPHSSYNEQFFGPGTRLTVL.

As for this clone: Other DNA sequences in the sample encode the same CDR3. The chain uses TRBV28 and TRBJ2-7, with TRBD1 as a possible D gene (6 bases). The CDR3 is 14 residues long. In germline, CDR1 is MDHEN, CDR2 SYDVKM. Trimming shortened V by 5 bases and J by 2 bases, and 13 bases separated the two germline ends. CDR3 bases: TGTGCCAGCAGTCTGACAGGCGGGCCCTACGAGCAGTACTTC. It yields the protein CASSLTGGPYEQYF.

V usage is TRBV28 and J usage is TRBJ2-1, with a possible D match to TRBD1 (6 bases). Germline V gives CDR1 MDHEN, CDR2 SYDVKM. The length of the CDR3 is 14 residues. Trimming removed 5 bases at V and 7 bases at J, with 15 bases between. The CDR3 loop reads CASSPPGVWNEQFF. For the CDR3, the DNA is TGTGCCAGCAGTCCCCCAGGGGTTTGGAATGAGCAGTTCTTC.

This CDR3 is CSASVLQGALNYGYTF. The CDR3 DNA reads as TGCAGTGCTAGTGTCTTACAGGGGGCTCTCAACTATGGCTACACCTTC. The V call is TRBV20-1, the J call TRBJ1-2, with TRBD1 matching 9 bases. The CDR3 runs to 16 residues. Looked up from germline, CDR1 is DFQATT and CDR2 is SNEGSKA (reference sequence). The V and J ends lost 3 bases and 2 bases, in that order; junction bases with no gene match: 10.

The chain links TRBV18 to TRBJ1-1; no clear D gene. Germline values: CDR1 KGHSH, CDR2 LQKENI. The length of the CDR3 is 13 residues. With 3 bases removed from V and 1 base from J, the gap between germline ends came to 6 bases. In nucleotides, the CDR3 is TGTGCCAGCTCACCGGGAAGGAACACTGAAGCTTTCTTT. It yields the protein CASSPGRNTEAFF. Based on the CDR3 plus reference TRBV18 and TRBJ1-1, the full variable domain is NAGVMQNPRHLVRRRGQEARLRCSPMKGHSHVYWYRQLPEEGLKFMVYLQKENIIDESGMPKERFSAEFPKEGPSILRIQQVVRGDSAAYFCASSPGRNTEAFFGQGTRLTVV.

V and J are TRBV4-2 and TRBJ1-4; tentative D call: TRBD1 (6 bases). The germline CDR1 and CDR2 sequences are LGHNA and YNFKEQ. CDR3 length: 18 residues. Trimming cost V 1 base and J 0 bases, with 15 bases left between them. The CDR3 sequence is CASSQVRGQTATNEKLFF. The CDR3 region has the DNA TGTGCCAGCAGCCAAGTCCGCGGACAGACTGCAACTAATGAAAAACTGTTTTTT.

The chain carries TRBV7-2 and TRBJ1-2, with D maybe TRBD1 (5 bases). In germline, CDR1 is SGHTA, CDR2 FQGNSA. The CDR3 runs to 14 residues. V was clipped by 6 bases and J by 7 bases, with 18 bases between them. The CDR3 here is CASSSGTVGSGYTF. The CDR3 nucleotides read TGTGCCAGCAGTTCCGGGACGGTTGGCTCTGGCTACACCTTC.

The CDR3 loop is CASSTGLAGADTQYF. The CDR3 DNA sequence: TGTGCCAGCAGCACGGGACTAGCGGGGGCAGATACGCAGTATTTT. The rearrangement links TRBV7-2 to TRBJ2-3; 14 nucleotides align to TRBD2. The CDR3 runs to 15 residues. V shed 5 bases, J shed 4 bases, and the junction held 2 bases outside the gene matches. Germline CDR1 and CDR2: SGHTA and FQGNSA.

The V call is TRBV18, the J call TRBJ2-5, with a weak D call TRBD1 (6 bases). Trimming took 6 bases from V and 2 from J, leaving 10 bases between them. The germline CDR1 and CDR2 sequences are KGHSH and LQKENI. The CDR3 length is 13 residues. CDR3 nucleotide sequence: TGTGCCAGCTCGGTCGACAGGCAAGAGACCCAGTACTTC. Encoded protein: CASSVDRQETQYF.

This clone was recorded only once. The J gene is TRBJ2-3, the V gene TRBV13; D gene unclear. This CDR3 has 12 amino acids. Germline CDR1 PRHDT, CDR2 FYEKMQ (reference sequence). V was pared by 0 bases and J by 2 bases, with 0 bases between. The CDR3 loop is CASSLGTDTQYF. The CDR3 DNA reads TGTGCCAGCAGCTTAGGCACAGATACGCAGTATTTT.

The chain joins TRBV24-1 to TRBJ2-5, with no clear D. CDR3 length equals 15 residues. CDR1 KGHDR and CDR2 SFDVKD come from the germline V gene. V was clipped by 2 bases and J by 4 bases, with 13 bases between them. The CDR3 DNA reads TGTGCCACCAGTGATTCCAGAAGTTCGGGAGAGACCCAGTACTTC. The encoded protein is CATSDSRSSGETQYF.

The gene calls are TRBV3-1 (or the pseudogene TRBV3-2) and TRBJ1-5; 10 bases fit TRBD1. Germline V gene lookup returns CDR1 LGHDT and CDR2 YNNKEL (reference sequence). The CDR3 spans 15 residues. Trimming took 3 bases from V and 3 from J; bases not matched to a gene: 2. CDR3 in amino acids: CASSQGTGDNQPQHF. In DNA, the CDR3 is TGTGCCAGCAGCCAGGGGACAGGGGACAATCAGCCCCAGCATTTT.

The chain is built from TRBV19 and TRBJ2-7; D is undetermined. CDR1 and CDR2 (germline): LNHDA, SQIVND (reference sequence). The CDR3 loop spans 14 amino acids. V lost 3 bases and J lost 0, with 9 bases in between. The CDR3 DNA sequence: TGTGCCAGTAGTATCGGGCGATACTCCTACGAGCAGTACTTC. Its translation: CASSIGRYSYEQYF. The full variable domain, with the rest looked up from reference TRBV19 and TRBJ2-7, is DGGITQSPKYLFRKEGQNVTLSCEQNLNHDAMYWYRQDPGQGLRLIYYSQIVNDFQKGDIAEGYSVSREKKESFPLTVTSAQKNPTAFYLCASSIGRYSYEQYFGPGTRLTVT.

CDR3 nucleotide sequence: TGTGCCAGCAGCGTCGCTAGCGGGAATTACGAGCAGTACTTC. This translates into CASSVASGNYEQYF. J is TRBJ2-7 and V is TRBV9, with 9 bases lining up with TRBD2. The germline gives CDR1 SGDLS, CDR2 YYNGEE. With V trimmed by 2 bases and J by 4 bases, 4 bases remained unmatched. CDR3 size: 14 residues.

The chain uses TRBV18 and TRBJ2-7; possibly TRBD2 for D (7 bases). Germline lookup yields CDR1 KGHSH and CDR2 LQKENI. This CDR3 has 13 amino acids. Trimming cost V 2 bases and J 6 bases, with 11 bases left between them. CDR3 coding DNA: TGTGCCAGCTCACCAGGGGGGGCGATCGAGCAGTACTTC. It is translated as CASSPGGAIEQYF.

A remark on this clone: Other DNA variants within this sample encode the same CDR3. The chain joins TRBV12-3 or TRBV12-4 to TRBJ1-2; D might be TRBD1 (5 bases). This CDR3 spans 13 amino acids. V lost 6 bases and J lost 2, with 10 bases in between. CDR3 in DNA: TGTGCCAGCAGCCCCACAGGAAACTATGGCTACACCTTC. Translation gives CASSPTGNYGYTF.

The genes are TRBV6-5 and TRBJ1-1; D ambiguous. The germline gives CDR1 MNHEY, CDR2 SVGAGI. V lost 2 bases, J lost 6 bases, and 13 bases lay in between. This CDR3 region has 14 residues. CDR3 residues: CASSYITPGAEAFF. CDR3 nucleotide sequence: TGTGCCAGCAGTTACATCACCCCCGGGGCTGAAGCTTTCTTT.

CDR3 sequence (DNA): TGTGCCAGCAGCTTGGGGCTTGCCTATGGCTACACCTTC. Translation gives CASSLGLAYGYTF. This chain connects TRBV11-2 to TRBJ1-2; possibly TRBD1 for D (5 bases). This CDR3 spans 13 amino acids. The germline gives CDR1 SGHAT, CDR2 FQNNGV. The V end lost 3 bases, the J end lost 4 bases, and 9 bases lay between the germline ends.

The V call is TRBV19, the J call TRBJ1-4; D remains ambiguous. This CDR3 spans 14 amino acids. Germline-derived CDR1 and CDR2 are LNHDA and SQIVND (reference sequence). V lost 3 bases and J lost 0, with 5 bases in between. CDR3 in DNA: TGTGCCAGTAGTATCCCGACAACTAATGAAAAACTGTTTTTT. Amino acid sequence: CASSIPTTNEKLFF.

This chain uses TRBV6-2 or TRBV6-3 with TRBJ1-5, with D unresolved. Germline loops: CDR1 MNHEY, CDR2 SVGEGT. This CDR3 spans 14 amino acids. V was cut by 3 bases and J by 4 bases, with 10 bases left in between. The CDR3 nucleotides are TGTGCCAGCAGTTATTCCCCACTGAATCAGCCCCAGCATTTT. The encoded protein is CASSYSPLNQPQHF.

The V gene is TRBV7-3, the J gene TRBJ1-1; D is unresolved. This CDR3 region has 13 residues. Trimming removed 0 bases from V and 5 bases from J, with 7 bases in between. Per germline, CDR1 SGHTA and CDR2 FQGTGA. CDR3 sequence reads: CASSLTRGTEAFF. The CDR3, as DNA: TGTGCCAGCAGCTTAACGCGGGGAACTGAAGCTTTCTTT.

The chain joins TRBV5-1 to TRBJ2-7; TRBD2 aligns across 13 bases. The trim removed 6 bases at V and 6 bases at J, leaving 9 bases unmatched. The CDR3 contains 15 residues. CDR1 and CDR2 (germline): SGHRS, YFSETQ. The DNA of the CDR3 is TGCGCCAGCATCCCGGGGACTAGCGGGACCTCCGAGCAGTACTTC. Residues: CASIPGTSGTSEQYF. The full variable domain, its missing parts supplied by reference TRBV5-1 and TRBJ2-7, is KAGVTQTPRYLIKTRGQQVTLSCSPISGHRSVSWYQQTPGQGLQFLFEYFSETQRNKGNFPGRFSGRQFSNSRSEMNVSTLELGDSALYLCASIPGTSGTSEQYFGPGTRLTVT.

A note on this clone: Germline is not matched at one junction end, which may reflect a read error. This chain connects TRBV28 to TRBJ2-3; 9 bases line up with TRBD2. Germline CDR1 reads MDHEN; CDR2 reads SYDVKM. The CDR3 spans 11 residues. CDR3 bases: TGTGCCAGCAGTTCTAGCGGGGCCATTCATTTT. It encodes CASSSSGAIHF.

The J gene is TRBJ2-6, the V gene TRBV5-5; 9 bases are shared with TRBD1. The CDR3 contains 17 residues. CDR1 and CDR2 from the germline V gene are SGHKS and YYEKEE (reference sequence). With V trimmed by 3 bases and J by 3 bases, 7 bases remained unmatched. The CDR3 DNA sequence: TGTGCCAGCAGCTGGGGACAGGGACGGGTTGGGGCCAACGTCCTGACTTTC. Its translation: CASSWGQGRVGANVLTF.

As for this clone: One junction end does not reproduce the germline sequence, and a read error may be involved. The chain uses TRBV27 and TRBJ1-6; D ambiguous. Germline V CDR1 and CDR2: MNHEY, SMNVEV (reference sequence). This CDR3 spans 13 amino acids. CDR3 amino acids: CATQGYNKSPLHF. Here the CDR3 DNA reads TGTGCCACCCAAGGTTATAATAAATCACCCCTCCACTTT.

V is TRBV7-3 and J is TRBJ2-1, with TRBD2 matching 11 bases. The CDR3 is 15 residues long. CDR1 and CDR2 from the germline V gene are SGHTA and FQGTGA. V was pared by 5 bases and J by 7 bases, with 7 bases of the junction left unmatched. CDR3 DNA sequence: TGTGCCAGCAGCATACTAGCGGGAGAGGTAAATGAGCAGTTCTTC. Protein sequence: CASSILAGEVNEQFF.

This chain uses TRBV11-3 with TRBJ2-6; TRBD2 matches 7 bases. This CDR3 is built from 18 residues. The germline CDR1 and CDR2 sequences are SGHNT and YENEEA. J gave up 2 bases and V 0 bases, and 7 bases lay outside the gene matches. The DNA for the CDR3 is TGTGCCAGCAGCTTAGAGGGCCCTGGGGGGGCTGGGGCCAACGTCCTGACTTTC. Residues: CASSLEGPGGAGANVLTF.